Listed here are 10 T cell receptor beta chains from one sample, sequenced in a study of tumor and adjacent non-tumor tissue in lung cancer. TCRbeta libraries were built with three rounds of nested PCR, modified from ARM-PCR. Using its own MiXCR run on the multiplex PCR reads, TCRdb lists one record per CDR3 protein. The sample contains around 210,000 distinct CDR3 sequences, approximately 74% of which appear only once. This sample's RNA came from whole unsorted tissue. Sequenced: lung tumor tissue. These receptors all come from a man in his sixties with non-small cell lung cancer.

Regarding this clonotype: A much more abundant neighbour one base away suggests this may be a read error. The chain has TRBV12-3 or TRBV12-4 and TRBJ1-1; D may be TRBD1 (5 bases). This CDR3 comprises 12 residues. The CDR3: CASREGLTEAVF. In nucleotides, the CDR3 is TGTGCCAGCAGGGAGGGGTTGACTGAAGCTGTCTTT.

The rearrangement uses TRBV20-1 and TRBJ2-1, with 7 bases matching TRBD2. The germline V gene has CDR1 DFQATT and CDR2 SNEGSKA (reference sequence). The V and J ends lost 5 bases and 12 bases, in that order; junction bases with no gene match: 19. This CDR3 is 15 amino acids long. The CDR3 coding sequence is TGCAGTGCTCGCCGCGGCGGGGGAGCGTTCGATGGGCAGTTCTTC. Translated, it gives CSARRGGGAFDGQFF.

As concerns this clonotype: A read error may explain this, as a much larger clone is one base away. DNA of the CDR3: TGCGCCAGCAGCGAAGAGTCACGCTCCCCCCAGTACTTC. Its protein is CASSEESRSPQYF. The chain employs TRBV5-1 and TRBJ2-5; D gene ambiguous. Germline assignment: CDR1 SGHRS and CDR2 YFSETQ. V was cut by 4 bases and J by 9 bases, with 16 bases left in between. The CDR3 consists of 13 residues.

This clonotype has only a few counts. The chain recombines TRBV5-5 with TRBJ2-5; 7 bases line up with TRBD1. The junction had 2 bases not matched to a gene; V was cut back by 5 bases and J by 1 base. The CDR3 length is 13 residues. CDR1 is SGHKS and CDR2 is YYEKEE in the germline V gene (reference sequence). CDR3 bases: TGTGCCAGCAGGAGACAGGGCCAAGAGACCCAGTACTTC. The encoded protein is CASRRQGQETQYF.

This sequence joins TRBV20-1 and TRBJ1-5; weak D call: TRBD1 (5 bases). The CDR3 covers 17 residues. V shed 3 bases and J shed 8 bases, with 26 bases lying between them. The V gene's germline CDR1 is DFQATT and CDR2 SNEGSKA (reference sequence). This chain's CDR3 is CSASAPLREGRIEPQHF. CDR3 nucleotides: TGCAGTGCTAGTGCGCCCCTCAGGGAGGGAAGGATAGAGCCCCAGCATTTT.

As to this clonotype: One end of the junction varies from germline; a read error may be responsible. The chain carries TRBV11-3 and TRBJ2-3, with 11 positions matching TRBD2. This CDR3 is built from 17 residues. Per the germline V gene, CDR1 is SGHNT and CDR2 is YENEEA. CDR3 in amino acids: CASSPLRLAGLTNTQYF. The CDR3 region has the DNA TGTGCCAGCAGCCCCCTCCGACTAGCGGGACTCACAAATACGCAGTATTTT.

The rearrangement links TRBV11-2 to TRBJ2-2, with 7 positions matching TRBD2. J lost 7 bases, V lost 4 bases, and 3 bases had no gene match. Germline V gene data show CDR1 as SGHAT and CDR2 as FQNNGV. The CDR3 length is 13 residues. This CDR3 is CASSYGGGGELFF. CDR3 coding DNA: TGTGCCAGCAGCTATGGGGGGGGCGGGGAGCTGTTTTTT. Supplemented by reference TRBV11-2 and TRBJ2-2, the full variable domain reads EAGVAQSPRYKIIEKRQSVAFWCNPISGHATLYWYQQILGQGPKLLIQFQNNGVVDDSQLPKDRFSAERLKGVDSTLKIQPAKLEDSAVYLCASSYGGGGELFFGEGSRLTVL.

As concerns this clonotype: An end of the junction does not agree with germline; a read error may underlie this. The DNA for the CDR3 is TGCAATGCTAGAAATGTGGGCAGGGGGCACTTC. Translation: CNARNVGRGHF. The chain combines TRBV20-1 with TRBJ1-2; 8 nucleotides line up with TRBD1. Germline CDR1 reads DFQATT; CDR2 reads SNEGSKA (reference sequence). There are 11 residues in the CDR3.

This clonotype was recorded only once. This chain uses TRBV11-3 with TRBJ2-7; unclear D gene. CDR3 length: 12 residues. CDR1 is SGHNT, CDR2 YENEEA, per germline. The CDR3 loop is CISSLGLVEMYF. CDR3 DNA: TGTATCAGCAGCTTGGGGTTAGTTGAGATGTACTTC.

This clonotype was seen repeatedly, ten times or more. The chain uses TRBV20-1 and TRBJ2-7; D might be TRBD2 (6 bases). Germline CDR1 and CDR2: DFQATT and SNEGSKA (reference sequence). Between the trimmed V and J ends, which lost 1 base and 9 bases, there was a span of 22 bases. The CDR3 covers 15 residues. Here the CDR3 reads CSARGQDGGEGWQYF. The CDR3 nucleotides read TGCAGTGCTAGAGGACAAGACGGGGGAGAGGGGTGGCAGTACTTC.